This passage covers 13 T cell receptor beta chains from one sample sequenced in a study of T cell responses to AZD1222 COVID-19 vaccine. Produced via immunoSEQ multiplex PCR; TCRdb's table is partial and in-frame only. This table has roughly 66,000 clones, 84% appearing once. Sequenced here: peripheral blood, sampled on day 0 of AZD1222 vaccination. The receptor set was obtained from an adult in good health.

CDR3 protein: CASTWAGAEAQYF. For the CDR3, the DNA is TGTGCCAGCACCTGGGCGGGGGCGGAAGCCCAGTACTTC. The genes are TRBV25-1 and TRBJ2-5; D perhaps matches TRBD2 (7 bases). V lost 7 bases and J 9 bases, leaving 18 bases between the germline ends. Germline CDR1 reads MGHDK; CDR2 reads SYGVNS. The CDR3 sequence is 13 residues long. Supplemented by reference TRBV25-1 and TRBJ2-5, the full variable domain reads EADIYQTPRYLVIGTGKKITLECSQTMGHDKMYWYQQDPGMELHLIHYSYGVNSTEKGDLSSESTVSRIRTEHFPLTLESARPSHTSQYLCASTWAGAEAQYFGPGTRLLVL.

This chain joins TRBV27 and TRBJ1-6; unclear D gene. From germline, CDR1 is MNHEY and CDR2 SMNVEV (reference sequence). V dropped 2 bases and J dropped 12 bases, with 8 bases sitting between them. The CDR3 contains 12 residues. Here the CDR3 reads CASSLVAQPLHF. CDR3 in DNA: TGTGCCAGCAGTTTAGTTGCCCAACCCCTCCACTTT.

The V call is TRBV3-1 (or the pseudogene TRBV3-2), the J call TRBJ2-1; D call uncertain. The ends were cut back, 4 bases at V and 3 bases at J, with 10 bases in the middle. Germline CDR1 reads LGHDT; CDR2 reads YNNKEL (reference sequence). The CDR3 totals 14 residues. The DNA of the CDR3 is TGTGCCAGCAGCCTGCTAGGATACTACAATGAGCAGTTCTTC. It codes for CASSLLGYYNEQFF.

This sequence joins TRBV5-8 and TRBJ2-5, with D possibly being TRBD2 (7 bases). CDR1 is SGHTS and CDR2 is YDEGEE in the germline V gene. V was cut by 4 bases and J by 6 bases, with 13 bases left in between. CDR3 length: 13 amino acids. CDR3 DNA: TGTGCCAGCAGCCGCGGGGGCCGCCAGACCCAGTACTTC. The encoded protein is CASSRGGRQTQYF.

The CDR3 sequence is CASSFNGIDGNTIYF. The CDR3 DNA sequence: TGTGCCAGCAGCTTCAACGGTATTGATGGAAACACCATATATTTT. This chain links TRBV5-5 with TRBJ1-3; D is unresolved. Germline V CDR1 and CDR2: SGHKS, YYEKEE (reference sequence). Trimming left V 2 bases short and J 3 bases short, with 12 bases between. This CDR3 spans 15 amino acids.

The chain combines TRBV5-6 with TRBJ2-7, with 8 bases aligning to TRBD2. The CDR3 is 15 amino acids. Germline CDR1 reads SGHDT; CDR2 reads YYEEEE. Trimming removed 4 bases from V and 4 bases from J; junction bases left unmatched: 10. CDR3 DNA sequence: TGTGCCAGCAGCCCCGCCGGGGGGGCTGGTTACGAGCAGTACTTC. Protein sequence: CASSPAGGAGYEQYF.

V is TRBV4-2 and J is TRBJ1-6; D unresolved. Germline-derived CDR1 and CDR2 are LGHNA and YNFKEQ. The CDR3 spans 14 residues. The V end was cut by 0 bases, the J end by 7 bases, with 7 bases between. This chain's CDR3 is CASSQDYVNSPLHF. Written as DNA, the CDR3 is TGTGCCAGCAGCCAAGATTACGTAAATTCACCCCTCCACTTT.

V and J are TRBV5-1 and TRBJ1-3, with 8 bases aligning to TRBD1. This CDR3 has 16 amino acids. V lost 0 bases to trimming and J lost 6 bases; unmatched junction nucleotides: 8. Germline V lookup: CDR1 SGHRS, CDR2 YFSETQ. The CDR3 nucleotides are TGCGCCAGCAGCTTGGATGGCCAGGGGGCAGAAAACACCATATATTTT. It encodes CASSLDGQGAENTIYF.

The rearrangement joins TRBV4-1 to TRBJ1-5; maybe TRBD1 (5 bases). Germline CDR1 and CDR2: MGHRA and YSYEKL. This CDR3 contains 16 residues. V lost 3 bases and J 2 bases, leaving 14 bases between the germline ends. The CDR3 region has the DNA TGCGCCAGCAGCCAGTCCAGGGAGAGAGGCAATCAGCCCCAGCATTTT. Amino acid sequence: CASSQSRERGNQPQHF.

V is TRBV14 and J is TRBJ2-5; TRBD1 or TRBD2 may be the D gene (6 bases each). The CDR3 has 15 residues. V gave up 0 bases and J gave up 4 bases, with 12 bases separating them. CDR1 SGHDN and CDR2 FVKESK come from the germline V gene. The CDR3 bases are TGTGCCAGCAGCCAAGATGAACAGGGACTAGAGACCCAGTACTTC. Amino acid sequence: CASSQDEQGLETQYF.

V usage is TRBV3-1 (or the pseudogene TRBV3-2) and J usage is TRBJ2-7, with 11 bases identical to TRBD1. This CDR3 comprises 13 residues. The J segment lost 5 bases and the V segment lost 4 bases, leaving 1 base of the junction unmatched. Germline V lookup: CDR1 LGHDT, CDR2 YNNKEL (reference sequence). The CDR3 here is CASSRDRGDEQYF. In DNA, the CDR3 is TGTGCCAGCAGCCGGGACAGGGGGGACGAGCAGTACTTC.

This clone has only one observation. This rearrangement joins TRBV5-4 to TRBJ1-1; D perhaps matches TRBD1 (5 bases). V dropped 4 bases and J dropped 8 bases, with 12 bases sitting between them. This CDR3 comprises 12 residues. The germline CDR1 and CDR2 sequences are SGHNT and YYREEE (reference sequence). CDR3 residues: CASSRDSTEAFF. For the CDR3, the DNA is TGTGCCAGCAGCCGAGACAGCACCGAAGCTTTCTTT.

The chain combines TRBV4-1 with TRBJ2-1, with 8 positions matching TRBD2. Germline lookup yields CDR1 MGHRA and CDR2 YSYEKL. The trim removed 1 base at V and 3 bases at J, leaving 2 bases unmatched. The CDR3 is 15 residues long. The chain's CDR3 is CASSQVSGGYNEQFF. Here the CDR3 DNA reads TGCGCCAGCAGCCAAGTGAGCGGGGGCTACAATGAGCAGTTCTTC.